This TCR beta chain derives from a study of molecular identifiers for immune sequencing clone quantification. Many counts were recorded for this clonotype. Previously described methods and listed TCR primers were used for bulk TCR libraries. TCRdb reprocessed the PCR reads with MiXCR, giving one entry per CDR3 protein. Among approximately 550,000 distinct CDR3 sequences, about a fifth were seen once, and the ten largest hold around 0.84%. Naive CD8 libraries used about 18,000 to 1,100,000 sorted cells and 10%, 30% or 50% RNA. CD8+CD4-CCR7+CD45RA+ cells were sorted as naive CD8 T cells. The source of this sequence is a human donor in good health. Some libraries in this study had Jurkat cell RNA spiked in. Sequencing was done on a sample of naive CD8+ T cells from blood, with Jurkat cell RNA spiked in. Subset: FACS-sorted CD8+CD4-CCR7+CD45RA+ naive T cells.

The chain's CDR3 is CASSYSFGDGVTEAFF. The CDR3 DNA is TGTGCCAGCAGTTACTCGTTTGGCGATGGGGTCACTGAAGCTTTCTTT. J is TRBJ1-1 and V is TRBV6-2 or TRBV6-3; no definite D call. The CDR3 spans 16 residues. CDR1 MNHEY and CDR2 SVGEGT come from the germline V gene. Trimming left V 0 bases short and J 4 bases short, with 15 bases between.